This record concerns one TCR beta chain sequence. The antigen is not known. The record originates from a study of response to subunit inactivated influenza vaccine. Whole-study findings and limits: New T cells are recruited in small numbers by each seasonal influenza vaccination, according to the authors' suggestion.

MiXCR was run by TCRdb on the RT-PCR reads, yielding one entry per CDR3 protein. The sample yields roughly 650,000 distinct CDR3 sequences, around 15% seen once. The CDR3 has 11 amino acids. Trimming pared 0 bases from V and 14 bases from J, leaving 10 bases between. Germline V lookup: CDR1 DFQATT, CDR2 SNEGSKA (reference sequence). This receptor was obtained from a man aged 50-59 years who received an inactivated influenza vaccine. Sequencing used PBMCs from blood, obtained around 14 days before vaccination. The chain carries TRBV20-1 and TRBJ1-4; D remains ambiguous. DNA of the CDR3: TGCAGTGCTAGAGATCCCGGTGGTCTGTTTTTT. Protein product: CSARDPGGLFF.